The T cell receptor beta chain described here comes from a study of T cells in Graves' hyperthyroidism and ophthalmopathy. The wider study: Any treatment followed the collection of peripheral blood at initial diagnosis.

Amplified TCR beta CDR3 regions came from RNA transcripts. HTBI primers were employed in a first-round RT-PCR of the TCR CDR3. Each CDR3 protein gets one entry after TCRdb re-called the multiplex PCR reads with MiXCR. The sample has fewer than 350,000 distinct CDR3 sequences, less than 20% seen once. The PBMCs studied were ones that came from about 10 ml fresh peripheral blood. This clonotype was observed many times. The V end was cut by 0 bases, the J end by 4 bases, with 9 bases between. This CDR3 contains 14 residues. Germline V gene sequence: CDR1 LNHNV, CDR2 YYDKDF (reference sequence). The TCR was taken from a woman in her forties with Graves' ophthalmopathy. This rearrangement joins TRBV15 to TRBJ1-2; D gene ambiguous. Sample: blood. Here the CDR3 DNA reads TGTGCCACCAGCAGAGACCGGGCACCCTATGGCTACACCTTC. Its translation is CATSRDRAPYGYTF.